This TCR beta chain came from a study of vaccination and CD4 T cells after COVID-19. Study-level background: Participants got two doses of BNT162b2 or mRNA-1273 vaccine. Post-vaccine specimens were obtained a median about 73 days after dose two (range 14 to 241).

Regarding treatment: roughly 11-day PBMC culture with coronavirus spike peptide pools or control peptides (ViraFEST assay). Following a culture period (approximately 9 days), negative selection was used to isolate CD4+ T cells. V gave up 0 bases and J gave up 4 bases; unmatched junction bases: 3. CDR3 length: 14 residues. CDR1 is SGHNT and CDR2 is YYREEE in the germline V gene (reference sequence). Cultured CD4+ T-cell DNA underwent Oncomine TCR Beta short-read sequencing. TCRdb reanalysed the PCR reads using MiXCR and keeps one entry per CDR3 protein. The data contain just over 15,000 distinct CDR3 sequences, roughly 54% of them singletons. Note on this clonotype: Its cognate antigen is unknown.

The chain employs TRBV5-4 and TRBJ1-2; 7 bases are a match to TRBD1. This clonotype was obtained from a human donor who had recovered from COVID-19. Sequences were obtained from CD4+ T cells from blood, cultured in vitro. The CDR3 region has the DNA TGTGCCAGCAGCTTGGGGACAGGTGGCTATGGCTACACCTTC. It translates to CASSLGTGGYGYTF.